The TCR beta chain under discussion was sequenced for a study of CD8 T cells in Susac syndrome (dated by TCRdb to between 2018 and 2021). Concerning the study at large: Of the Susac syndrome patients who were sequenced, about eight were in clinical remission while six had clinically active disease. At blood withdrawal, Susac syndrome patients were therapy-naive, treated with corticosteroids (with IVIg additionally given to some), or treated with IVIg alone. Whether CD8+ T cell activation and differentiation in Susac syndrome was antigen driven was tested using repertoire sequencing. Here is what the overall study found, with its caveats: The number of individuals in the TCR sequencing and HLA analysis was recognized as being relatively small. The CD4+ T cell repertoire of patients with Susac syndrome showed no detectable clonal expansion.

RNA was extracted using the RNeasy kit, and about 0.5 to 1 microgram was reverse transcribed with random hexamers. TCR beta CDR3 regions were amplified with the immunoSEQ multiplex PCR assay covering 54 Vbeta and 13 Jbeta segments. Bias from PCR amplification was corrected by using a synthetic template baseline for primer optimization and for computational correction. In the paper's pipeline: Reads were annotated to V, D and J genes per IMGT and analyzed with immunoSEQ Analyzer, keeping only productive sequences. Clonality was computed as one minus Shannon entropy normalized by log2 of the number of productive unique sequences. For each patient and control, public and private clones were evaluated within the 100 most prevalent clones. A clone was defined as Susac-specific if it was absent from the healthy and MS cohorts, from about a thousand published viral clones and from other ImmuneACCESS disease sequences. TCRdb trimmed public reads at Q25 via fastp, called clones via MiXCR and kept in-frame beta chains. Identical CDR3 proteins give one entry, which carries the most common genes and DNA. The authors' filters were not applied to this entry. The sample table holds around 71,000 distinct CDR3 sequences, of which 93% were seen once. The ten largest make up around 0.15% of the sample.

High-throughput TCR beta sequencing profiled peripheral blood CD8+ and CD4+ T cells from healthy donors, Susac syndrome patients and multiple sclerosis patients. The Susac syndrome patients fulfilled recently defined diagnostic criteria for definite or probable disease. CD8+ TEMRA cells were enriched by FACS, while bulk CD8+ and CD4+ T cells were purified by magnetic negative isolation. Blood was drawn into EDTA tubes, processed within 24 hours, and PBMCs were isolated by density gradient centrifugation. PBMCs intended for TCR sequencing were cryopreserved in liquid nitrogen and thawed later in a water bath at 37 degrees C. Purity of sorted or isolated CD4+, CD8+ and CD8+ TEMRA cells was at least 90%. This clonotype was observed a single time. Its antigen remains unidentified. Per-base qualities were not stored, and no clone one base away is much larger. One read is thin evidence. From cysteine to phenylalanine, the CDR3 is 13 amino acids long. Just the 39-base CDR3 DNA is kept, in frame starting at base 1. V is pared back by 3 bases and J by 4 bases, with 9 bases lying between the germline termini. Via the germline V gene, CDR1 is LGHNA and CDR2 YSLEER.

Recombination connected TRBV4-3 to TRBJ1-2; confidence is insufficient to name the D gene. Material: CD4+ T cells from PBMCs. This clonotype was obtained from a human donor with Susac syndrome. The DNA reads TGCGCCAGCAGCCATTCCCGGATCTATGGCTACACCTTC. Its protein is CASSHSRIYGYTF.